Sequencing of this T cell receptor (beta chain) was carried out in a study of blood T cell repertoires in COVID-19. Study-level information: Donors in the United States, Italy and Spain gave samples during acute or convalescent COVID-19. Sample material is recorded as cDNA or gDNA derived from T cells, B-cell-depleted T cells, or PBMCs.

In the original processing: Amplification with reference gene primers provided the estimates of nucleated cell counts. Only in-frame clones appear in the TCRdb table, and some are missing; sequencing was by immunoSEQ multiplex PCR. V and J calls and clone size are as listed in that table; D and trimming were resolved from the DNA. The data show about 210,000 clones, with roughly 86% seen just once and roughly 7.6% held by the top ten. With V trimmed by 4 bases and J by 1 base, 10 bases remained unmatched. In germline, CDR1 is MNHNS, CDR2 SASEGT. The CDR3 totals 16 residues. The TCR comes from a woman between 45 and 65 years old with active or convalescent COVID-19. The chain has TRBV6-1 and TRBJ2-7; TRBD1 matches at 7 bases. Specimen: peripheral blood. CDR3: CASSGSTGVGSYEQYF. CDR3 sequence (DNA): TGTGCCAGCAGTGGGTCTACAGGGGTGGGATCCTACGAGCAGTACTTC.